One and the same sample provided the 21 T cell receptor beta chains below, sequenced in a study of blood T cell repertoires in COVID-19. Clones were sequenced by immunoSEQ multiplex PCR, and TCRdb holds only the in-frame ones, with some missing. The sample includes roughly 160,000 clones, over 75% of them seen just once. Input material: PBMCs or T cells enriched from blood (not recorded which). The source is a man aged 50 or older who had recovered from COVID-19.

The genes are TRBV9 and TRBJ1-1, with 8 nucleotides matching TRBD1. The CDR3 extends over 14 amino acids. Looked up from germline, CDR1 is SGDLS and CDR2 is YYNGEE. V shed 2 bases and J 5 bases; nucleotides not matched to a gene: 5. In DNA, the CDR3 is TGTGCCAGCAGCGTCGCAGGGGGCCGGACTGAAGCTTTCTTT. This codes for CASSVAGGRTEAFF. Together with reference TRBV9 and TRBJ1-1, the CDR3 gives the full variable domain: DSGVTQTPKHLITATGQRVTLRCSPRSGDLSVYWYQQSLDQGLQFLIQYYNGEERAKGNILERFSAQQFPDLHSELNLSSLELGDSALYFCASSVAGGRTEAFFGQGTRLTVV.

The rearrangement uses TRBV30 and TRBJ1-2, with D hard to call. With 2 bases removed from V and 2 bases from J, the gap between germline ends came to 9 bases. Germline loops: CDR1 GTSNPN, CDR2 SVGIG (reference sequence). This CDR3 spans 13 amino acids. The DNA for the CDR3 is TGTGCCTGGAGTAACAGTTTAAACTATGGCTACACCTTC. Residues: CAWSNSLNYGYTF.

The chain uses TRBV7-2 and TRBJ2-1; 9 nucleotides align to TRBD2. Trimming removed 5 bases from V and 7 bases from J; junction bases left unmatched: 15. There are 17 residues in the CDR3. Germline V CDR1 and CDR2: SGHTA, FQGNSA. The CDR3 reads CASSAPWGGGAENEQFF. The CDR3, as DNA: TGTGCCAGCAGCGCTCCTTGGGGCGGGGGGGCCGAGAATGAGCAGTTCTTC.

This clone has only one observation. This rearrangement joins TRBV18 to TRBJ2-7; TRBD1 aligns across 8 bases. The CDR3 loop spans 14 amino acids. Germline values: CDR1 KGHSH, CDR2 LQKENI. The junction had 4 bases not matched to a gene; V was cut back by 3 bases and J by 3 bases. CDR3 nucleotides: TGTGCCAGCTCACCCCGAACAGGGGGCTACGAGCAGTACTTC. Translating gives CASSPRTGGYEQYF.

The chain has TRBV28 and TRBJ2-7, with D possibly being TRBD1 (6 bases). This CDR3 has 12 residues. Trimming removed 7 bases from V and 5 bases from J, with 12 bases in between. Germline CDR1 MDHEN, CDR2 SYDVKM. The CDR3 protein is CASNRAGDEQYF. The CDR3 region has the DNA TGTGCCAGCAACCGGGCAGGGGACGAGCAGTACTTC.

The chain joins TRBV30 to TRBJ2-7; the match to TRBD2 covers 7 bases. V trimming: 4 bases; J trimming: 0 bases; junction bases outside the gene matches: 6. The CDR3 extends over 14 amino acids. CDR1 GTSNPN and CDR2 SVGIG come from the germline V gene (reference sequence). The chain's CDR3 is CAWNREAYSYEQYF. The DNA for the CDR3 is TGTGCCTGGAATCGGGAGGCCTACTCCTACGAGCAGTACTTC.

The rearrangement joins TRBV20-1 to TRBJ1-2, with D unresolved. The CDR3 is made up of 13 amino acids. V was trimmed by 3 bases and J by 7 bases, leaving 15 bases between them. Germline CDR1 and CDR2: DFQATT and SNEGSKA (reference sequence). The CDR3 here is CSASVGPMLGYTF. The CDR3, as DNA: TGCAGTGCTAGTGTCGGTCCGATGCTTGGCTACACCTTC.

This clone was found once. This CDR3 is CSVGVGQGDSEAFF. The CDR3, as DNA: TGCAGCGTTGGGGTAGGACAGGGGGATTCTGAAGCTTTCTTT. The rearrangement joins TRBV29-1 to TRBJ1-1; TRBD1 aligns across 10 bases. This CDR3 is built from 14 residues. Germline V lookup: CDR1 SQVTM, CDR2 ANQGSEA. The V segment lost 4 bases and the J segment 6 bases; nucleotides outside the gene matches: 8.

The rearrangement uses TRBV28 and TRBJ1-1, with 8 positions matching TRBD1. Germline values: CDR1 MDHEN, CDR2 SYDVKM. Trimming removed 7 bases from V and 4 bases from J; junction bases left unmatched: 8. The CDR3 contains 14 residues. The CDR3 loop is CASTPGGAGTEAFF. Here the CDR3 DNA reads TGTGCCAGCACCCCAGGGGGCGCCGGCACTGAAGCTTTCTTT.

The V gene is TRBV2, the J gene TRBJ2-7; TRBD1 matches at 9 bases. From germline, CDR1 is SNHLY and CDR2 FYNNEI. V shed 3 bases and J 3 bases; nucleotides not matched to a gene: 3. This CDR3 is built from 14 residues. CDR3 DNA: TGTGCCAGCAGTGAGACGACAGGGGGCTACGAGCAGTACTTC. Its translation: CASSETTGGYEQYF. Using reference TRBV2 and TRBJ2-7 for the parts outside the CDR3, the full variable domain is EPEVTQTPSHQVTQMGQEVILRCVPISNHLYFYWYRQILGQKVEFLVSFYNNEISEKSEIFDDQFSVERPDGSNFTLKIRSTKLEDSAMYFCASSETTGGYEQYFGPGTRLTVT.

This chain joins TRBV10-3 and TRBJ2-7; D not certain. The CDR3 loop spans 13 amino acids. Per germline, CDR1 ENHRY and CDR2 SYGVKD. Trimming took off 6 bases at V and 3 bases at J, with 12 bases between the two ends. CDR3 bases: TGTGCCATCAGCGTCCGCCAGGTCTACGAGCAGTACTTC. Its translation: CAISVRQVYEQYF.

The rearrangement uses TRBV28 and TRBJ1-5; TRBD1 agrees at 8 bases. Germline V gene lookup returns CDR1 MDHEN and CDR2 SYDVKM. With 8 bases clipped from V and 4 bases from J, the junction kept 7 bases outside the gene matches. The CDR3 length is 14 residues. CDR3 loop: CASSGTGPNQPQHF. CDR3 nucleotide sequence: TGTGCCAGCTCGGGGACAGGACCAAATCAGCCCCAGCATTTT. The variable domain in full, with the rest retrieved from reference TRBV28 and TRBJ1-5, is DVKVTQSSRYLVKRTGEKVFLECVQDMDHENMFWYRQDPGLGLRLIYFSYDVKMKEKGDIPEGYSVSREKKERFSLILESASTNQTSMYLCASSGTGPNQPQHFGDGTRLSIL.

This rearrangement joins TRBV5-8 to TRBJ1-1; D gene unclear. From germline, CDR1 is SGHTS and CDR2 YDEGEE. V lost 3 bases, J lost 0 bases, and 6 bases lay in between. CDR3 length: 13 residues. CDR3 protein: CASSSQMNTEAFF. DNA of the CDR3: TGTGCCAGCAGCTCACAGATGAACACTGAAGCTTTCTTT. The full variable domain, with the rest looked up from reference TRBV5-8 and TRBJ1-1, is EAGVTQSPTHLIKTRGQQATLRCSPISGHTSVYWYQQALGLGLQFLLWYDEGEERNRGNFPPRFSGRQFPNYSSELNVNALELEDSALYLCASSSQMNTEAFFGQGTRLTVV.

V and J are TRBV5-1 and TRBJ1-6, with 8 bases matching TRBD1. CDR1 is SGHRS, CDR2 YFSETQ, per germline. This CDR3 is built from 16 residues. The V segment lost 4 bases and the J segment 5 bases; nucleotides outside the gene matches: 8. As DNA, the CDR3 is TGCGCCAGCAGCCCAGAAGGGGGACAGGATAATTCACCCCTCCACTTT. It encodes CASSPEGGQDNSPLHF.

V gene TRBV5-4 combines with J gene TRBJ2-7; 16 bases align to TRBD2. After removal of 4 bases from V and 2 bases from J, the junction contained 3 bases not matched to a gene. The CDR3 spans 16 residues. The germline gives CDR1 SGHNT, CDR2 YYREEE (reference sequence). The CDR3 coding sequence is TGTGCCAGCAGCACGGGACTAGCGGGAGGGACCTACGAGCAGTACTTC. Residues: CASSTGLAGGTYEQYF.

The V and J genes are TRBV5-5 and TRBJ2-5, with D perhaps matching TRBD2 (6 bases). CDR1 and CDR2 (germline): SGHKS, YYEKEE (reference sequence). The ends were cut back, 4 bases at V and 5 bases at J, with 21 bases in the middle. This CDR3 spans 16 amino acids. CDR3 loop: CASSPDPQRRDETQYF. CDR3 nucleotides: TGTGCCAGCAGCCCGGACCCCCAACGGAGGGACGAGACCCAGTACTTC. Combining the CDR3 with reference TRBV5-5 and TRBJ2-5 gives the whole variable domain DAGVTQSPTHLIKTRGQQVTLRCSPISGHKSVSWYQQVLGQGPQFIFQYYEKEERGRGNFPDRFSARQFPNYSSELNVNALLLGDSALYLCASSPDPQRRDETQYFGPGTRLLVL.

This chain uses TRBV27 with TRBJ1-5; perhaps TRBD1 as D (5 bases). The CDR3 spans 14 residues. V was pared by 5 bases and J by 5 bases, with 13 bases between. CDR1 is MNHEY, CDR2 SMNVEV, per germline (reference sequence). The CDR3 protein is CASSAHGGDQPQHF. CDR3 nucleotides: TGTGCCAGCAGTGCCCACGGGGGAGATCAGCCCCAGCATTTT.

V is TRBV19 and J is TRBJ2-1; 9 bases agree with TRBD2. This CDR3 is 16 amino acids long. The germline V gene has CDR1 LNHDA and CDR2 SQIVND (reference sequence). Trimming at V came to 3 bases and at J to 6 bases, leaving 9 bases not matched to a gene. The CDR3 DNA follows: TGTGCCAGTAGTATCTCGGGCGGGGGGGCCATCAATGAGCAGTTCTTC. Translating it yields CASSISGGGAINEQFF.

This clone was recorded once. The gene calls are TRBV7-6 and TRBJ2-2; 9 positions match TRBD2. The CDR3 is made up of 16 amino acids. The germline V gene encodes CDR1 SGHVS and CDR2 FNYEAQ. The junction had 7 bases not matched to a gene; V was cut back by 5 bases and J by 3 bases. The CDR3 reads CASSQLAGADTGELFF. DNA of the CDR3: TGTGCCAGCAGCCAACTAGCGGGCGCGGACACCGGGGAGCTGTTTTTT.

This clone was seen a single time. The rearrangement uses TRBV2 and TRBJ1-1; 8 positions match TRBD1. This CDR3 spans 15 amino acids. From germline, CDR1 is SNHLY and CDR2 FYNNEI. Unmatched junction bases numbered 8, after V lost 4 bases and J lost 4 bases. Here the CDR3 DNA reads TGTGCCAGCAGTGCTAAGACAGGGGTTAGCACTGAAGCTTTCTTT. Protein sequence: CASSAKTGVSTEAFF.

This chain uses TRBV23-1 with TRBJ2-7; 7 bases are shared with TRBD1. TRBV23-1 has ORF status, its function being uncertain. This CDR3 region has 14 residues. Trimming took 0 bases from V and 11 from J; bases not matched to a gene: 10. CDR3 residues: CASSQSLGDSPEYF. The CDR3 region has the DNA TGCGCCAGCAGTCAATCGTTAGGGGACAGCCCGGAGTACTTC.